This T cell receptor beta chain was identified during a study of early T cells in non-severe SARS-CoV-2 infection. The overall study: The study sequenced bulk RNA from unsorted whole blood, with chains unpaired.

Study-wide results and caveats: The VDJdb matching leaned toward anti-spike CD8 responses and overlooked private and CD4 specificities.

V dropped 6 bases and J dropped 6; count of bases not matched to a gene: 5. The CDR3 is made up of 14 amino acids. Regarding this clonotype: Its antigen is still unknown.

Unique molecular identifiers tagged individual cDNA molecules. TCRdb ran MiXCR on the 5' RACE reads and lists one entry per CDR3 protein. The sample carries about 56,000 distinct CDR3 sequences, around 16% recorded once. This receptor was taken from an adult who was a healthcare worker with PCR-confirmed SARS-CoV-2 infection or an uninfected control (not recorded which). The sequencing here drew on whole blood, taken at baseline. This chain uses TRBV12-3 or TRBV12-4 with TRBJ1-4; 9 nucleotides match TRBD1. CDR3 sequence (DNA): TGTGCCAGCAGCCTAGGGACAGGGTATGAAAAACTGTTTTTT. Translating it yields CASSLGTGYEKLFF.